These 18 T cell receptor beta chains were all obtained from the same sample, sequenced in a study of blood T cell repertoires in COVID-19. The method was immunoSEQ multiplex PCR; TCRdb's version includes in-frame clones alone and lacks a portion of them. The table shows some 80,000 clones, with more than 70% occurring only once. The sequenced sample consisted of peripheral blood. The receptors originated from a human donor in a cohort sampled during active COVID-19.

This clone was seen many times. The chain carries TRBV4-1 and TRBJ2-1, with D perhaps TRBD1 (6 bases). This CDR3 is 17 amino acids long. Germline V gene lookup returns CDR1 MGHRA and CDR2 YSYEKL. The V and J ends lost 6 bases and 9 bases respectively, with 27 bases between them. Here the CDR3 DNA reads TGCGCCAGCAGACACGACAGGTCAAGGGCCAAAAGGGGTGAGCAGTTCTTC. It encodes CASRHDRSRAKRGEQFF.

CDR3 loop: CASSPGLVTDTQYF. In nucleotides, the CDR3 is TGTGCCAGCAGCCCGGGACTAGTAACAGATACGCAGTATTTT. The chain carries TRBV7-2 and TRBJ2-3, with TRBD2 matching 8 bases. This CDR3 region has 14 residues. V trimming: 5 bases; J trimming: 3 bases; junction bases outside the gene matches: 4. CDR1 and CDR2 (germline): SGHTA, FQGNSA.

This clone was seen a few times. V gene TRBV9 combines with J gene TRBJ2-1, with 7 positions matching TRBD2. Germline V lookup: CDR1 SGDLS, CDR2 YYNGEE. V shed 0 bases and J 10 bases; nucleotides not matched to a gene: 13. This CDR3 region has 16 residues. DNA of the CDR3: TGTGCCAGCAGCGTAGCCGTGGGGCGGGGGACGATGGAGCAGTTCTTC. Its translation: CASSVAVGRGTMEQFF.

The chain carries TRBV9 and TRBJ1-6, with TRBD1 identical over 8 bases. J lost 9 bases, V lost 5 bases, and 13 bases had no gene match. The CDR3 runs 16 residues. From germline, CDR1 is SGDLS and CDR2 YYNGEE. Here the CDR3 reads CASSEWADRGGSPLHF. The CDR3, as DNA: TGTGCCAGCAGTGAATGGGCCGACAGGGGTGGTTCACCCCTCCACTTT. The variable domain in full, completed from reference TRBV9 and TRBJ1-6, reads DSGVTQTPKHLITATGQRVTLRCSPRSGDLSVYWYQQSLDQGLQFLIQYYNGEERAKGNILERFSAQQFPDLHSELNLSSLELGDSALYFCASSEWADRGGSPLHFGNGTRLTVT.

The chain's CDR3 is CASSQGTGREQYF. As DNA, the CDR3 is TGTGCCAGCAGCCAAGGGACAGGGCGCGAGCAGTACTTC. The chain joins TRBV14 to TRBJ2-7; 8 bases agree with TRBD1. The J segment lost 6 bases and the V segment lost 1 base, leaving 2 bases of the junction unmatched. The CDR3 runs to 13 residues. Germline CDR1 and CDR2: SGHDN and FVKESK.

The chain employs TRBV18 and TRBJ2-2; the match to TRBD1 covers 8 bases. The germline gives CDR1 KGHSH, CDR2 LQKENI. V trimming: 3 bases; J trimming: 2 bases; junction bases outside the gene matches: 5. The length of the CDR3 is 16 residues. This chain's CDR3 is CASSPQGAHNTGELFF. The CDR3 coding sequence is TGTGCCAGCTCACCCCAGGGGGCCCATAACACCGGGGAGCTGTTTTTT.

This rearrangement joins TRBV5-1 to TRBJ2-3; D unresolved. V was clipped by 4 bases and J by 9 bases, with 15 bases between them. This CDR3 is 13 amino acids long. The V gene's germline CDR1 is SGHRS and CDR2 YFSETQ. CDR3 loop: CASSVARVETQYF. Here the CDR3 DNA reads TGCGCCAGCAGCGTGGCACGGGTGGAGACGCAGTATTTT.

The CDR3 loop is CASSQDPPGGTEAFF. The CDR3 DNA is TGTGCCAGCAGCCAAGACCCGCCAGGGGGCACTGAAGCTTTCTTT. The J gene is TRBJ1-1, the V gene TRBV3-1 (or the pseudogene TRBV3-2); 7 nucleotides match TRBD1. Per the germline V gene, CDR1 is LGHDT and CDR2 is YNNKEL (reference sequence). J gave up 4 bases and V 0 bases, and 5 bases lay outside the gene matches. The CDR3 length is 15 residues.

The J gene is TRBJ2-1, the V gene TRBV27; 9 bases agree with TRBD2. J was trimmed by 7 bases and V by 6 bases; bases with no gene match: 7. Germline V gene lookup returns CDR1 MNHEY and CDR2 SMNVEV (reference sequence). This CDR3 has 14 residues. In DNA, the CDR3 is TGTGCCAGCAGAGGGGGTAGCGGGAGAAATGAGCAGTTCTTC. This sequence encodes CASRGGSGRNEQFF.

The V call is TRBV9, the J call TRBJ2-1; 11 bases map to TRBD2. This CDR3 has 13 amino acids. V shed 0 bases, J shed 15 bases, and the junction held 5 bases outside the gene matches. Germline V gene lookup returns CDR1 SGDLS and CDR2 YYNGEE. CDR3 coding DNA: TGTGCCAGCAGCGTAGTGGCTAGCGGGAGGCGGTTCTTC. Translated: CASSVVASGRRFF.

The chain combines TRBV2 with TRBJ1-3; TRBD1 is a possible D gene (6 bases). V was pared by 7 bases and J by 0 bases, with 16 bases between. CDR3 length equals 16 residues. CDR1 SNHLY and CDR2 FYNNEI come from the germline V gene. In DNA form, the CDR3 reads TGTGCCAGCATACGAGACCAGGGGTACTCTGGAAACACCATATATTTT. Amino acids: CASIRDQGYSGNTIYF. The complete variable domain, with remaining parts taken from reference TRBV2 and TRBJ1-3, reads EPEVTQTPSHQVTQMGQEVILRCVPISNHLYFYWYRQILGQKVEFLVSFYNNEISEKSEIFDDQFSVERPDGSNFTLKIRSTKLEDSAMYFCASIRDQGYSGNTIYFGEGSWLTVV.

The chain employs TRBV28 and TRBJ2-3; 10 nucleotides agree with TRBD2. The CDR3 extends over 18 amino acids. The germline CDR1 and CDR2 sequences are MDHEN and SYDVKM. The trim removed 2 bases at V and 2 bases at J, leaving 10 bases unmatched. CDR3 residues: CASSLGSGGLAYTDTQYF. The CDR3 DNA sequence: TGTGCCAGCAGTTTAGGTTCGGGGGGACTAGCGTACACAGATACGCAGTATTTT.

V gene TRBV7-9 combines with J gene TRBJ1-2; D is perhaps TRBD1 (6 bases). CDR1 SEHNR and CDR2 FQNEAQ come from the germline V gene (reference sequence). CDR3 length equals 14 residues. V lost 8 bases to trimming and J lost 8 bases, with 21 bases between them. CDR3 in amino acids: CASDPGNRAEGYTF. DNA of the CDR3: TGTGCCAGCGACCCGGGGAACAGGGCGGAAGGCTACACCTTC.

This rearrangement joins TRBV5-5 to TRBJ2-1, with TRBD2 identical over 7 bases. Germline V CDR1 and CDR2: SGHKS, YYEKEE (reference sequence). V gave up 4 bases and J gave up 1 base; unmatched junction bases: 2. The CDR3 is 14 residues long. CDR3 nucleotide sequence: TGTGCCAGCAGCCGACTAGCATCCTACAATGAGCAGTTCTTC. Translating it yields CASSRLASYNEQFF.

The chain has TRBV28 and TRBJ2-1; 8 bases are shared with TRBD2. J was trimmed by 8 bases and V by 5 bases; bases with no gene match: 11. The length of the CDR3 is 15 residues. CDR1 is MDHEN, CDR2 SYDVKM, per germline. Written as DNA, the CDR3 is TGTGCCAGCAGTCCATCGCGCGGGAGGATCGATGAGCAGTTCTTC. Protein sequence: CASSPSRGRIDEQFF. Combining the CDR3 with reference TRBV28 and TRBJ2-1 gives the whole variable domain DVKVTQSSRYLVKRTGEKVFLECVQDMDHENMFWYRQDPGLGLRLIYFSYDVKMKEKGDIPEGYSVSREKKERFSLILESASTNQTSMYLCASSPSRGRIDEQFFGPGTRLTVL.

This rearrangement joins TRBV5-4 to TRBJ2-5; D possibly corresponds to TRBD2 (6 bases). V lost 4 bases and J 5 bases, leaving 27 bases between the germline ends. The germline V gene has CDR1 SGHNT and CDR2 YYREEE (reference sequence). The CDR3 contains 18 residues. The CDR3 reads CASSPQRASNFWKETQYF. The CDR3 bases are TGTGCCAGCAGCCCCCAGCGGGCCTCAAATTTCTGGAAGGAGACCCAGTACTTC.

This chain connects TRBV18 to TRBJ2-3; no reliable D call. This CDR3 is 14 amino acids long. V shed 3 bases and J shed 0 bases, with 7 bases lying between them. CDR1 is KGHSH and CDR2 is LQKENI in the germline V gene. CDR3 amino acids: CASSPSPSTDTQYF. For the CDR3, the DNA is TGTGCCAGCTCACCGTCTCCTAGCACAGATACGCAGTATTTT.

The rearrangement joins TRBV28 to TRBJ2-6; D is perhaps TRBD1 (6 bases). V lost 11 bases and J 3 bases, leaving 23 bases between the germline ends. CDR1 is MDHEN, CDR2 SYDVKM, per germline. The CDR3 extends over 17 amino acids. As DNA, the CDR3 is TGTGCCTCCTCAGACCAGGGGAAAAGCTTTGGGGCCAACGTCCTGACTTTC. This codes for CASSDQGKSFGANVLTF.